The next 7 T cell receptor beta chains were all read from a single sample in a study of shared clonotypes between healthy human individuals. The protocol was immunoSEQ multiplex PCR, while the TCRdb copy is restricted to in-frame clones and leaves out a portion. This sample carries around 2.5 million clones, 80% to 95% of them seen once, and the ten largest clones take 0.36%. Sequences were obtained from naive CD4+ T cells from PBMCs. Subset meaning: CD45RA+ positively selected. These receptors came from a man aged 18 to 35 in good health. Some clones in this sample may be carry-over from other donors' samples.

This chain joins TRBV28 and TRBJ2-1, with a weak D call TRBD2 (6 bases). The CDR3 runs 13 residues. V was cut by 11 bases and J by 0 bases, with 11 bases left in between. In germline, CDR1 is MDHEN, CDR2 SYDVKM. The CDR3 coding sequence is TGTGCCGGGGGGAGGCCCTCCTACAATGAGCAGTTCTTC. It translates to CAGGRPSYNEQFF.

The V and J genes are TRBV2 and TRBJ2-7; D unclear. The CDR3 runs 13 residues. Germline V gene lookup returns CDR1 SNHLY and CDR2 FYNNEI. Trimming took off 2 bases at V and 7 bases at J, with 12 bases between the two ends. In nucleotides, the CDR3 is TGTGCCAGCAGTGAAATACGTCAGTGGGAGCAGTACTTC. Translating gives CASSEIRQWEQYF.

This chain joins TRBV28 and TRBJ2-1; D gene uncertain. The CDR3 is 14 residues long. Trimming left V 7 bases short and J 6 bases short, with 16 bases between. Germline CDR1 MDHEN, CDR2 SYDVKM. CDR3 protein: CASTARFTGNEQFF. CDR3 DNA sequence: TGTGCCAGCACAGCTAGGTTTACTGGCAATGAGCAGTTCTTC. Full variable domain (rest looked up from reference TRBV28 and TRBJ2-1): DVKVTQSSRYLVKRTGEKVFLECVQDMDHENMFWYRQDPGLGLRLIYFSYDVKMKEKGDIPEGYSVSREKKERFSLILESASTNQTSMYLCASTARFTGNEQFFGPGTRLTVL.

This chain connects TRBV7-9 to TRBJ1-2; D is possibly TRBD1 (6 bases). Germline V gives CDR1 SEHNR, CDR2 FQNEAQ (reference sequence). This CDR3 has 14 amino acids. V lost 5 bases and J lost 6, with 16 bases in between. The CDR3 loop reads CASSPWTDSDGYTF. The DNA of the CDR3 is TGTGCCAGCAGCCCTTGGACAGACTCGGATGGCTACACCTTC.

This clone has a single count. The chain uses TRBV5-4 and TRBJ1-2; D unclear. Per the germline V gene, CDR1 is SGHNT and CDR2 is YYREEE (reference sequence). The CDR3 loop spans 14 amino acids. The germline V and J ends were trimmed by 3 bases and 6 bases, with 15 bases remaining between them. The DNA for the CDR3 is TGTGCCAGCAGCTACGAACCCGGACGGAATGGCTACACCTTC. Its translation is CASSYEPGRNGYTF.

DNA of the CDR3: TGTGCCAGCAGTTCGACCGGAAGGGAAAAACTGTTTTTT. Protein: CASSSTGREKLFF. This sequence joins TRBV28 and TRBJ1-4, with D uncertain. The CDR3 is 13 residues long. Germline CDR1 is MDHEN and CDR2 is SYDVKM. V was pared by 4 bases and J by 8 bases, with 11 bases between.

Comment on this clone: The same CDR3 arises from other DNA sequences in this sample as well. This chain uses TRBV5-1 with TRBJ2-2, with TRBD2 matching over 10 bases. Germline V gene sequence: CDR1 SGHRS, CDR2 YFSETQ. The CDR3 sequence is 15 residues long. The V and J ends lost 2 bases and 5 bases, in that order; junction bases with no gene match: 3. The CDR3 sequence is CASSFLAGATGELFF. For the CDR3, the DNA is TGCGCCAGCAGCTTCCTAGCGGGAGCGACCGGGGAGCTGTTTTTT. Drawing the rest from reference TRBV5-1 and TRBJ2-2, the complete variable domain is KAGVTQTPRYLIKTRGQQVTLSCSPISGHRSVSWYQQTPGQGLQFLFEYFSETQRNKGNFPGRFSGRQFSNSRSEMNVSTLELGDSALYLCASSFLAGATGELFFGEGSRLTVL.